This note documents a single T cell receptor (beta chain) sequence. This record comes from a study of T cell repertoires in cytomegalovirus infection. Study-level information: Evidence of both CMV infection and a matching HLA type came from public TCR beta signatures.

The CDR3 consists of 13 residues. Germline assignment: CDR1 MDHEN and CDR2 SYDVKM. V shed 10 bases and J 1 base; nucleotides not matched to a gene: 5. TCRdb itself ran the reads through MiXCR, one entry per CDR3 protein. The sample contains around 260,000 distinct CDR3 sequences, roughly 9% of which appear only once. The sequenced sample consisted of PBMCs. The chain uses TRBV28 and TRBJ2-7, with 9 bases fitting TRBD1. This TCR came from a human donor in good health (CMV status not recorded). Some clones in this sample may be carry-over from other donors' samples. CDR3 amino acids: CAIRQGVSYEQYF. Here the CDR3 DNA reads TGTGCCATCAGACAGGGGGTTTCCTACGAGCAGTACTTC.